What follows is one T cell receptor beta chain and its context. What it binds is not known. Sequencing used immunoSEQ multiplex PCR; TCRdb keeps in-frame clones, though not all of them. The sample lists hundreds of thousands of clones; approximately 89% were seen once. From germline, CDR1 is KGHSH and CDR2 LQKENI. The CDR3 is made up of 14 amino acids. V was shortened by 4 bases and J by 4 bases, with 13 bases between the two germline ends. The treatment: around 19 received Ad26.COV2.S at low or high dose, single or two shots; roughly 5 received placebo; per-sample allocation not given. All samples were drawn on day 63, counting from the first vaccine or placebo injection. This record comes from a study of Ad26.COV2.S vaccination and SARS-CoV-2 variants. Regarding the study as a whole: The study found similar non-spike TCR breadth in vaccine and placebo recipients.

The V call is TRBV18, the J call TRBJ1-2; no firm D call. The sequence derives from a person aged 18 to 65 who received the Ad26.COV2.S COVID-19 vaccine or a placebo. The material was peripheral blood, obtained in a trial of Ad26.COV2.S vaccine versus placebo. The CDR3 DNA follows: TGTGCCAGCTCACATGGCGGGGAGTCCTATGGCTACACCTTC. Its translation is CASSHGGESYGYTF. Full variable domain (outside the CDR3, taken from reference TRBV18 and TRBJ1-2): NAGVMQNPRHLVRRRGQEARLRCSPMKGHSHVYWYRQLPEEGLKFMVYLQKENIIDESGMPKERFSAEFPKEGPSILRIQQVVRGDSAAYFCASSHGGESYGYTFGSGTRLTVV.